The T cell receptor beta chain described here comes from a study of T-cell memory formation after mild COVID-19. 5'RACE with constant-segment primers built TCRalpha and TCRbeta cDNA libraries with UMIs. MiXCR, run by TCRdb on the 5' RACE reads, gives a single entry per CDR3 protein. The data contain about 250,000 distinct CDR3 sequences, about 16% of them seen just once; the ten biggest clones take up 3.5%. This CDR3 spans 13 amino acids. Germline CDR1 is SGHRS and CDR2 is YFSETQ. With 7 bases removed from V and 7 bases from J, the gap between germline ends came to 12 bases. To note about this clonotype: Its specificity is unknown.

Study observations and caveats: The appearance of some responding clones in pre-infection memory suggested that cross-reactive memory joined.

This receptor was taken from a man younger than 35 who had mild COVID-19 (a few samples of this study predate the infection). Cell type and time point are not known. Sequencing input: PBMCs or a T cell subset sorted from them (not recorded which). The rearrangement joins TRBV5-1 to TRBJ1-6; no reliable D call. The CDR3 bases are TGCGCCAGCCGCGTCGGGGAAAATTCACCCCTCCACTTT. Translated, it gives CASRVGENSPLHF.